Below, one T cell receptor beta chain is given with its context. This sample is part of a study of glioma-infiltrating T cells after dendritic cell vaccination. The time point denotes: after dendritic cell vaccination, including at tumor progression/relapse. Germline CDR1 and CDR2: LNHDA and SQIVND (reference sequence). This CDR3 has 13 amino acids. V lost 3 bases and J lost 1, with 6 bases in between. Profiled with immunoSEQ multiplex PCR; TCRdb holds only in-frame clones, not every one. Here the sample spans about 99,000 clones, 80% being singletons. The sequence came from a human donor with glioblastoma. The chain links TRBV19 to TRBJ1-1; D perhaps matches TRBD1 (5 bases). The sample in question was blood, obtained after dendritic cell vaccination. This chain's CDR3 is CASSITGNTEAFF. The DNA of the CDR3 is TGTGCCAGTAGTATCACAGGGAACACTGAAGCTTTCTTT.